This passage covers 2 T cell receptor beta chains from one sample sequenced in a study of blood T cell repertoires in COVID-19. The table came from immunoSEQ multiplex PCR; TCRdb's copy has only in-frame clones and leaves some out. The table shows 200,000 to 250,000 clones, with roughly 84% occurring only once. Material: peripheral blood. These receptors all come from a woman aged 80 or over with active or convalescent COVID-19.

J is TRBJ2-1 and V is TRBV6-6, with 7 bases that match TRBD2. The V gene end was trimmed by 8 bases and the J gene end by 5 bases; junction bases not matched to a gene: 3. The CDR3 length is 12 residues. Germline V gives CDR1 MNHNY, CDR2 SVGAGI (reference sequence). For the CDR3, the DNA is TGTGCCAGCGATGGGGGGGACAATGAGCAGTTCTTC. It is translated as CASDGGDNEQFF.

The chain has TRBV6-5 and TRBJ1-3, with TRBD1 matching over 9 bases. The germline V gene encodes CDR1 MNHEY and CDR2 SVGAGI. Trimming took 5 bases from V and 4 from J; bases not matched to a gene: 6. The CDR3 has 15 residues. The chain's CDR3 is CASSLTGGKGNTIYF. In nucleotides, the CDR3 is TGTGCCAGCAGTCTTACAGGGGGCAAAGGAAACACCATATATTTT.